The 26 T cell receptor beta chains in this list originate from one sample, sequenced in a study of blood T cell repertoires in COVID-19. Produced via immunoSEQ multiplex PCR; TCRdb's table is partial and in-frame only. The table lists 140,000 to 150,000 clones, about 90% of them singletons. The sample consisted of PBMCs or T cells enriched from blood (not recorded which). The source of these receptors is a man in his sixties who had recovered from COVID-19.

The CDR3 region is CASSLSGANTGELFF. In DNA, the CDR3 is TGCGCCAGCAGCTTGTCCGGAGCGAACACCGGGGAGCTGTTTTTT. The J gene is TRBJ2-2, the V gene TRBV5-1; D unclear. CDR3 length equals 15 residues. The germline V gene encodes CDR1 SGHRS and CDR2 YFSETQ. Trimming stripped 1 base from V and 0 bases from J, with 7 bases between.

The J gene is TRBJ2-5, the V gene TRBV10-3, with 12 nucleotides matching TRBD2. The CDR3 is 15 residues long. J was trimmed by 3 bases and V by 6 bases; bases with no gene match: 5. CDR1 ENHRY and CDR2 SYGVKD come from the germline V gene. The CDR3 DNA is TGTGCCATCAGCGAGGGACTAGCGGGTAAAGAGACCCAGTACTTC. Protein: CAISEGLAGKETQYF.

J is TRBJ2-7 and V is TRBV18; 8 nucleotides line up with TRBD1. The V segment lost 3 bases and the J segment 6 bases; nucleotides outside the gene matches: 7. The CDR3 has 14 residues. The germline V gene has CDR1 KGHSH and CDR2 LQKENI. CDR3 sequence: CASSPKTGVGEQYF. CDR3 DNA: TGTGCCAGCTCACCTAAGACAGGGGTTGGCGAGCAGTACTTC.

This sequence joins TRBV3-1 (or the pseudogene TRBV3-2) and TRBJ1-2, with D maybe TRBD1 (5 bases). V was trimmed by 5 bases and J by 8 bases, leaving 12 bases between them. Per germline, CDR1 LGHDT and CDR2 YNNKEL (reference sequence). The CDR3 is 12 amino acids. The CDR3 sequence is CASSFRGVGYTF. The CDR3 DNA sequence: TGTGCCAGCAGCTTTCGGGGGGTCGGCTACACCTTC.

This chain links TRBV4-1 with TRBJ1-2; 7 bases line up with TRBD1. CDR1 and CDR2 from the germline V gene are MGHRA and YSYEKL. CDR3 length: 16 amino acids. V was clipped by 1 base and J by 0 bases; unmatched bases: 5. In nucleotides, the CDR3 is TGCGCCAGCAGCCAAGGGACAGGACAAGCTAACTATGGCTACACCTTC. Its translation: CASSQGTGQANYGYTF.

The chain carries TRBV29-1 and TRBJ2-5; D ambiguous. The germline V gene encodes CDR1 SQVTM and CDR2 ANQGSEA. Trimming took off 3 bases at V and 3 bases at J, with 8 bases between the two ends. The CDR3 has 12 residues. CDR3 loop: CSVEGREETQYF. The DNA of the CDR3 is TGCAGCGTTGAGGGTCGGGAAGAGACCCAGTACTTC.

This chain connects TRBV6-5 to TRBJ2-7; D is undetermined. Germline V lookup: CDR1 MNHEY, CDR2 SVGAGI. V shed 0 bases and J shed 3 bases, with 12 bases lying between them. This CDR3 is 15 amino acids long. For the CDR3, the DNA is TGTGCCAGCAGTTACTCGATGGCCCGACTCTACGAGCAGTACTTC. Its protein product is CASSYSMARLYEQYF.

The CDR3 region has the DNA TGTGCCAGCAGTAAGGGACAGGGAAGTCAGCCCCAGCATTTT. Protein product: CASSKGQGSQPQHF. The chain employs TRBV5-5 and TRBJ1-5, with 9 bases that match TRBD1. This CDR3 region has 14 residues. V lost 5 bases to trimming and J lost 6 bases; unmatched junction nucleotides: 6. CDR1 is SGHKS and CDR2 is YYEKEE in the germline V gene (reference sequence).

This sequence joins TRBV7-8 and TRBJ2-5, with 8 positions matching TRBD2. The J segment lost 5 bases and the V segment lost 5 bases, leaving 4 bases of the junction unmatched. Germline CDR1 reads SGHVS; CDR2 reads FQNEAQ. The CDR3 spans 13 residues. For the CDR3, the DNA is TGTGCCAGCAGCCCGGGGGGGAAGGAGACCCAGTACTTC. Translation gives CASSPGGKETQYF.

This chain joins TRBV5-4 and TRBJ2-7, with TRBD2 identical over 10 bases. The CDR3 is 16 amino acids. V dropped 0 bases and J dropped 2; count of bases not matched to a gene: 5. From germline, CDR1 is SGHNT and CDR2 YYREEE (reference sequence). CDR3 sequence reads: CASSLDLLAGAYEQYF. In DNA form, the CDR3 reads TGTGCCAGCAGCTTGGACCTCCTAGCGGGGGCCTACGAGCAGTACTTC.

The chain couples TRBV27 to TRBJ1-6; no definite D call. V lost 10 bases and J 13 bases, leaving 20 bases between the germline ends. The V gene's germline CDR1 is MNHEY and CDR2 SMNVEV (reference sequence). The CDR3 length is 13 residues. CDR3 sequence: CATCLTPGDPLHF. The CDR3 DNA reads TGTGCCACTTGCTTAACACCGGGAGACCCCCTCCACTTT.

The chain joins TRBV6-2 or TRBV6-3 to TRBJ2-1, with 8 nucleotides matching TRBD1. The CDR3 runs to 15 residues. The V segment lost 0 bases and the J segment 5 bases; nucleotides outside the gene matches: 3. The germline V gene has CDR1 MNHEY and CDR2 SVGEGT. The CDR3 nucleotides are TGTGCCAGCAGTTACTCTCCGGACAGGGACAATGAGCAGTTCTTC. It codes for CASSYSPDRDNEQFF.

The rearrangement joins TRBV18 to TRBJ1-1; 8 nucleotides agree with TRBD1. J gave up 6 bases and V 3 bases, and 3 bases lay outside the gene matches. Per the germline V gene, CDR1 is KGHSH and CDR2 is LQKENI. The CDR3 contains 13 residues. The CDR3 sequence is CASSPTQGAEAFF. CDR3 nucleotide sequence: TGTGCCAGCTCACCGACACAGGGGGCTGAAGCTTTCTTT.

The chain recombines TRBV29-1 with TRBJ2-1; no definite D call. The CDR3 consists of 14 residues. Germline V gene lookup returns CDR1 SQVTM and CDR2 ANQGSEA. The CDR3 protein is CSSGGLGHNNEQFF. The CDR3 DNA is TGCAGTTCCGGTGGTCTAGGCCACAACAATGAGCAGTTCTTC.

This chain connects TRBV18 to TRBJ2-2; the D is unclear. CDR1 KGHSH and CDR2 LQKENI come from the germline V gene. CDR3 length: 13 amino acids. Deletions cut 1 base from V and 5 bases from J, with 5 bases between. The CDR3 DNA follows: TGTGCCAGCTCACCACGCGCAACCGGGGAGCTGTTTTTT. Translated: CASSPRATGELFF.

This chain joins TRBV9 and TRBJ2-1; TRBD2 aligns across 10 bases. Germline CDR1 reads SGDLS; CDR2 reads YYNGEE. The CDR3 runs to 15 residues. Trimming removed 0 bases from V and 7 bases from J; junction bases left unmatched: 4. The CDR3 region is CASSVGSGRANEQFF. The CDR3 DNA sequence: TGTGCCAGCAGCGTAGGAAGCGGGAGGGCAAATGAGCAGTTCTTC.

The chain uses TRBV7-9 and TRBJ2-6; tentative D call: TRBD1 (5 bases). Germline V gene sequence: CDR1 SEHNR, CDR2 FQNEAQ (reference sequence). The CDR3 has 16 residues. V shed 5 bases and J shed 0 bases, with 11 bases lying between them. The CDR3 region is CASSRRGISGANVLTF. The CDR3 DNA reads TGTGCCAGCAGCCGAAGGGGTATCTCTGGGGCCAACGTCCTGACTTTC.

The chain employs TRBV5-1 and TRBJ1-2, with TRBD1 as a possible D gene (6 bases). V lost 4 bases and J 8 bases, leaving 24 bases between the germline ends. CDR1 and CDR2 from the germline V gene are SGHRS and YFSETQ. This CDR3 is built from 16 residues. CDR3 sequence reads: CASSPGRGQSEWGYTF. Here the CDR3 DNA reads TGCGCCAGCAGCCCCGGTAGGGGACAATCCGAGTGGGGCTACACCTTC. The whole variable domain, remainder taken from reference TRBV5-1 and TRBJ1-2, is KAGVTQTPRYLIKTRGQQVTLSCSPISGHRSVSWYQQTPGQGLQFLFEYFSETQRNKGNFPGRFSGRQFSNSRSEMNVSTLELGDSALYLCASSPGRGQSEWGYTFGSGTRLTVV.

The rearrangement joins TRBV2 to TRBJ2-5, with 7 bases aligning to TRBD2. The germline gives CDR1 SNHLY, CDR2 FYNNEI. The CDR3 runs 13 residues. The J segment lost 3 bases and the V segment lost 6 bases, leaving 4 bases of the junction unmatched. CDR3 DNA sequence: TGTGCCAGCAGGGAACGGGGGGAAGAGACCCAGTACTTC. The encoded protein is CASRERGEETQYF.

The chain recombines TRBV29-1 with TRBJ2-3, with D perhaps TRBD2 (6 bases). V gave up 6 bases and J gave up 2 bases, with 15 bases separating them. Per the germline V gene, CDR1 is SQVTM and CDR2 is ANQGSEA. The CDR3 covers 14 residues. As DNA, the CDR3 is TGCAGCGTAGCTACTAGCAGTTTCACAGATACGCAGTATTTT. It yields the protein CSVATSSFTDTQYF.

J is TRBJ1-5 and V is TRBV12-3 or TRBV12-4; no clear D. This CDR3 is built from 13 residues. V shed 0 bases and J shed 3 bases, with 3 bases lying between them. The CDR3 DNA follows: TGTGCCAGCAGTTTAGCGGCCAATCAGCCCCAGCATTTT. Its protein is CASSLAANQPQHF.

The chain has TRBV30 and TRBJ2-6, with 11 nucleotides matching TRBD1. The CDR3 is 17 residues long. V shed 3 bases, J shed 0 bases, and the junction held 4 bases outside the gene matches. CDR1 is GTSNPN, CDR2 SVGIG, per germline (reference sequence). CDR3 sequence reads: CAWSEGQGGSGANVLTF. CDR3 DNA sequence: TGTGCCTGGAGCGAGGGACAGGGGGGCTCTGGGGCCAACGTCCTGACTTTC.

J is TRBJ2-3 and V is TRBV13, with D uncertain. CDR1 is PRHDT, CDR2 FYEKMQ, per germline (reference sequence). V was pared by 2 bases and J by 4 bases, with 10 bases between. The CDR3 is 14 residues long. The CDR3 nucleotides are TGTGCCAGCAGCTTACCGAGCCTCCCAGATACGCAGTATTTT. Its translation is CASSLPSLPDTQYF.

The chain joins TRBV6-1 to TRBJ1-2, with no clear D. Germline-derived CDR1 and CDR2 are MNHNS and SASEGT. The CDR3 is made up of 14 amino acids. The V gene lost 1 base and the J gene lost 4 bases, with 10 bases spanning the gap. In DNA, the CDR3 is TGTGCCAGCAGTGAAGGAATAGGGAGCTATGGCTACACCTTC. Its translation is CASSEGIGSYGYTF.

J is TRBJ1-3 and V is TRBV15, with D possibly being TRBD1 (6 bases). V lost 7 bases, J lost 0 bases, and 10 bases lay in between. The length of the CDR3 is 14 residues. The germline V gene encodes CDR1 LNHNV and CDR2 YYDKDF (reference sequence). DNA of the CDR3: TGTGCCACCACGAGGACAGCCTCTGGAAACACCATATATTTT. This sequence encodes CATTRTASGNTIYF.

The genes are TRBV28 and TRBJ2-7; maybe TRBD1 (6 bases). Per germline, CDR1 MDHEN and CDR2 SYDVKM. With 8 bases removed from V and 4 bases from J, the gap between germline ends came to 18 bases. This CDR3 has 14 amino acids. CDR3: CASRYEEGGYEQYF. The DNA for the CDR3 is TGTGCCAGCCGCTATGAAGAAGGGGGATACGAGCAGTACTTC. Filled out from reference TRBV28 and TRBJ2-7, the complete variable domain reads DVKVTQSSRYLVKRTGEKVFLECVQDMDHENMFWYRQDPGLGLRLIYFSYDVKMKEKGDIPEGYSVSREKKERFSLILESASTNQTSMYLCASRYEEGGYEQYFGPGTRLTVT.